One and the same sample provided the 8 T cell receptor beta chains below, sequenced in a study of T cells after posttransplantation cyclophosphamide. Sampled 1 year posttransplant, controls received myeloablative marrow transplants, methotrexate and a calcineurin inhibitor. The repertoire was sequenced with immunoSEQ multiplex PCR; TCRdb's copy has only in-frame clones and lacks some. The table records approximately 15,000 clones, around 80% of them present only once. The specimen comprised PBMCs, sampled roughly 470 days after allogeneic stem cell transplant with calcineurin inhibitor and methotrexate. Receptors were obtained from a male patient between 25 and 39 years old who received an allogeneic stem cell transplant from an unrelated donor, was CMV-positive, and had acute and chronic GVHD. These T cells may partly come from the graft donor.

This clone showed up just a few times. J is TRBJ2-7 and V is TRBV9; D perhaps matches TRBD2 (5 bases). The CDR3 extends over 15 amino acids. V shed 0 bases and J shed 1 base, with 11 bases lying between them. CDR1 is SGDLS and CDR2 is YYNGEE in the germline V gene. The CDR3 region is CASSVESGKSYEQYF. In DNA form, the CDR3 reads TGTGCCAGCAGCGTAGAATCGGGAAAATCCTACGAGCAGTACTTC.

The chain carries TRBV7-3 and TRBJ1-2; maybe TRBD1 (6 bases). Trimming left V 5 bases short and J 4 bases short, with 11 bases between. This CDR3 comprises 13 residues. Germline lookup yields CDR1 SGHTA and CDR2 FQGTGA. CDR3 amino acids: CASSRGGAYGYTF. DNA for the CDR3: TGTGCCAGCAGCCGAGGGGGGGCCTATGGCTACACCTTC.

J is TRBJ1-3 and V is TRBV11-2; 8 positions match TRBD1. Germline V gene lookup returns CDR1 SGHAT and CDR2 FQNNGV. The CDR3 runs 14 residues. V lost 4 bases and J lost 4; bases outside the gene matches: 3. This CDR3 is CASSSYRGGNTIYF. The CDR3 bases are TGTGCCAGCAGCTCCTACAGGGGGGGAAACACCATATATTTT.

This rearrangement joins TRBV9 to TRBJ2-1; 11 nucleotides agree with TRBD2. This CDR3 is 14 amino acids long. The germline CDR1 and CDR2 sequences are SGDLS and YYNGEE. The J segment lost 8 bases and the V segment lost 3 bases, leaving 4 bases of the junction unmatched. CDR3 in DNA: TGTGCCAGCAGCGCCGGGACTAGCGGTGATGAGCAGTTCTTC. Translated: CASSAGTSGDEQFF.

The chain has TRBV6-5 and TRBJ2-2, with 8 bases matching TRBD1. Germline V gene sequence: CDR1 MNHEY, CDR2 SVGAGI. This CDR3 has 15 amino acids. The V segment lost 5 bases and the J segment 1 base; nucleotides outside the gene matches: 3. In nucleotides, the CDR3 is TGTGCCAGCAGTCCGGGACAGGTGAACACCGGGGAGCTGTTTTTT. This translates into CASSPGQVNTGELFF.

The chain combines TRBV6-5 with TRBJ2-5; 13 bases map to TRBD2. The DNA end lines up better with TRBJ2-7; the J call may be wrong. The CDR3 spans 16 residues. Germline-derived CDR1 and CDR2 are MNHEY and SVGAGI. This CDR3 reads CASSYTRLAGGAEQYF. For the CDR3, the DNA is TGTGCCAGCAGTTACACCAGACTAGCGGGAGGTGCCGAGCAGTACTTC.

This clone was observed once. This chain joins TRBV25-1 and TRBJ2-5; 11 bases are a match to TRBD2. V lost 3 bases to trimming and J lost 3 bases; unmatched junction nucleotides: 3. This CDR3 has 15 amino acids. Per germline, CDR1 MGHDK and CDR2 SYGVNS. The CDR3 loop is CASSDELAGEETQYF. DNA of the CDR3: TGTGCCAGCAGTGATGAACTAGCGGGGGAAGAGACCCAGTACTTC.

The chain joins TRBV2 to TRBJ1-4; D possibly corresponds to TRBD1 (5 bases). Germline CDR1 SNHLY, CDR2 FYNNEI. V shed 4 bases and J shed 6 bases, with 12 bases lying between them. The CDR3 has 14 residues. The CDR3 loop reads CASSARGGDEKLFF. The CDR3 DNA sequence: TGTGCCAGCAGTGCTAGGGGAGGGGATGAAAAACTGTTTTTT.